This T cell receptor (beta chain) was recorded in a study of cytomegalovirus exposure and HLA in healthy donors. Points from the study as a whole: Associated with cytomegalovirus, according to the listing, were fewer than 200 TCR beta chains. One variant, a missense change in DCLRE1C, was linked in a later analysis to TCR beta V- and J-gene trimming.

In the PCR, 60 Vbeta and 13 Jbeta primers were used. Using immunoSEQ multiplex PCR, the repertoire was profiled, and TCRdb retains in-frame clones only, with some absent. The sample has about 150,000 clones; around 84% are singletons. The V and J ends lost 10 bases and 7 bases, in that order; junction bases with no gene match: 17. The germline gives CDR1 LNHDA, CDR2 SQIVND (reference sequence). The CDR3 totals 15 residues. Remarks on this clone: The antigen remains unidentified.

Sequencing was carried out using PBMCs. V usage is TRBV19 and J usage is TRBJ2-3; TRBD1 agrees at 7 bases. This TCR came from a woman in her late teens or twenties in good health and CMV-seronegative. For the CDR3, the DNA is TGTGCCACCAGACCCTCACAGGGGCCTCATAATACGCAGTATTTT. Protein: CATRPSQGPHNTQYF.